These 18 T cell receptor beta chains share one sample of origin, sequenced in a study of identifying expanded T cells in peripheral blood. Method: immunoSEQ multiplex PCR; TCRdb's copy keeps in-frame clones and lacks some. The sample records some 95,000 clones, around 87% being singletons. Sequenced: blood. Every receptor here comes from a person between 18 and 69 years old in good health.

The rearrangement joins TRBV5-1 to TRBJ1-6, with no clear D. The CDR3 runs 14 residues. Germline CDR1 SGHRS, CDR2 YFSETQ. V shed 0 bases and J shed 12 bases, with 13 bases lying between them. The CDR3 here is CASSLDLVGQPLHF. The CDR3 nucleotides are TGCGCCAGCAGCTTGGACTTGGTAGGGCAACCCCTCCACTTT.

This clone showed up just once. The rearrangement joins TRBV30 to TRBJ2-3; 7 nucleotides match TRBD1. Germline lookup yields CDR1 GTSNPN and CDR2 SVGIG (reference sequence). The V segment lost 4 bases and the J segment 3 bases; nucleotides outside the gene matches: 7. CDR3 length: 14 amino acids. The CDR3 nucleotides read TGTGCCTGGATCGCAAGGGGGCGTACAGATACGCAGTATTTT. Translated: CAWIARGRTDTQYF.

V is TRBV14 and J is TRBJ1-2; TRBD1 agrees at 10 bases. CDR3 length equals 13 residues. Germline-derived CDR1 and CDR2 are SGHDN and FVKESK. The V gene end was trimmed by 6 bases and the J gene end by 6 bases; junction bases not matched to a gene: 4. The DNA of the CDR3 is TGTGCCAGCAGGTTGACAGGGGGCGATGGCTACACCTTC. It translates to CASRLTGGDGYTF. Full variable domain (outside the CDR3, taken from reference TRBV14 and TRBJ1-2): EAGVTQFPSHSVIEKGQTVTLRCDPISGHDNLYWYRRVMGKEIKFLLHFVKESKQDESGMPNNRFLAERTGGTYSTLKVQPAELEDSGVYFCASRLTGGDGYTFGSGTRLTVV.

The chain uses TRBV6-5 and TRBJ2-7, with 7 bases matching TRBD1. Germline assignment: CDR1 MNHEY and CDR2 SVGAGI. The CDR3 has 15 amino acids. The J segment lost 5 bases and the V segment lost 0 bases, leaving 7 bases of the junction unmatched. The CDR3 loop is CASSYSRQGVHEQYF. The CDR3 DNA follows: TGTGCCAGCAGTTACTCGCGACAGGGTGTGCACGAGCAGTACTTC.

Only one count was recorded for this clone. V gene TRBV27 combines with J gene TRBJ2-7, with 8 bases fitting TRBD1. V shed 5 bases and J 3 bases; nucleotides not matched to a gene: 3. The germline gives CDR1 MNHEY, CDR2 SMNVEV (reference sequence). CDR3 length: 13 amino acids. The CDR3 sequence is CASSPGTGYEQYF. The DNA of the CDR3 is TGTGCCAGCAGTCCGGGGACAGGCTACGAGCAGTACTTC.

The chain recombines TRBV7-2 with TRBJ1-3; no definite D call. The CDR3 contains 14 residues. Per the germline V gene, CDR1 is SGHTA and CDR2 is FQGNSA. Between the trimmed V and J ends, which lost 1 base and 4 bases, there was a span of 8 bases. CDR3 residues: CASSLGGFGNTIYF. The CDR3 region has the DNA TGTGCCAGCAGCTTAGGGGGATTCGGAAACACCATATATTTT. The full variable domain, in which reference TRBV7-2 and TRBJ1-3 provide the parts outside the CDR3, is GAGVSQSPSNKVTEKGKDVELRCDPISGHTALYWYRQSLGQGLEFLIYFQGNSAPDKSGLPSDRFSAERTGGSVSTLTIQRTQQEDSAVYLCASSLGGFGNTIYFGEGSWLTVV.

The CDR3 loop reads CASNPGVDYNEQFF. Written as DNA, the CDR3 is TGTGCCAGCAACCCCGGGGTAGACTACAATGAGCAGTTCTTC. The gene calls are TRBV27 and TRBJ2-1; perhaps TRBD2 as D (5 bases). From germline, CDR1 is MNHEY and CDR2 SMNVEV (reference sequence). The ends were cut back, 7 bases at V and 3 bases at J, with 13 bases in the middle. The CDR3 is 14 residues long.

This rearrangement joins TRBV6-5 to TRBJ1-1; D perhaps matches TRBD1 (5 bases). V was pared by 5 bases and J by 4 bases, with 11 bases between. The CDR3 is made up of 13 amino acids. Germline CDR1 and CDR2: MNHEY and SVGAGI. This CDR3 is CASSRQGGTEAFF. The DNA of the CDR3 is TGTGCCAGCAGTCGTCAGGGTGGCACTGAAGCTTTCTTT.

The V and J genes are TRBV13 and TRBJ2-5; TRBD2 is a possible D gene (6 bases). The V end was cut by 5 bases, the J end by 2 bases, with 12 bases between. Per germline, CDR1 PRHDT and CDR2 FYEKMQ (reference sequence). CDR3 length: 14 residues. Written as DNA, the CDR3 is TGTGCCAGCAGCCAGGGACGGGAGCAAGAGACCCAGTACTTC. Translated: CASSQGREQETQYF.

This clone was picked up one time. The chain couples TRBV2 to TRBJ1-6; 10 bases are a match to TRBD1. The V segment lost 4 bases and the J segment 7 bases; nucleotides outside the gene matches: 10. Germline V gene data show CDR1 as SNHLY and CDR2 as FYNNEI. This CDR3 is 17 amino acids long. The DNA of the CDR3 is TGTGCCAGCAGTGCGCAACTCCCGGGACAGGGGAATTCACCCCTCCACTTT. This gives the protein CASSAQLPGQGNSPLHF.

The V and J genes are TRBV2 and TRBJ1-1; D ambiguous. V was shortened by 4 bases and J by 3 bases, with 15 bases between the two germline ends. This CDR3 is built from 15 residues. Germline V lookup: CDR1 SNHLY, CDR2 FYNNEI. The CDR3 loop is CASSAAGSPYTEAFF. CDR3 nucleotides: TGTGCCAGCAGTGCGGCGGGCTCCCCTTACACTGAAGCTTTCTTT.

This rearrangement joins TRBV4-3 to TRBJ1-3; possibly TRBD1 for D (5 bases). This CDR3 has 16 amino acids. The V and J ends lost 0 bases and 3 bases respectively, with 12 bases between them. Germline V gene lookup returns CDR1 LGHNA and CDR2 YSLEER. The CDR3: CASSQDLTGGGNTIYF. CDR3 nucleotides: TGCGCCAGCAGCCAAGATTTGACTGGGGGTGGAAACACCATATATTTT.

The rearrangement joins TRBV15 to TRBJ1-2, with unresolved D. The CDR3 is made up of 16 amino acids. With 0 bases removed from V and 7 bases from J, the gap between germline ends came to 18 bases. Germline CDR1 LNHNV, CDR2 YYDKDF (reference sequence). The DNA for the CDR3 is TGTGCCACCAGCAGAGATTTGAACAGCCCAATTATTGGCTACACCTTC. Its protein product is CATSRDLNSPIIGYTF.

The chain uses TRBV7-8 and TRBJ1-2, with a tentative D call TRBD1 (5 bases). CDR3 length: 15 amino acids. Germline assignment: CDR1 SGHVS and CDR2 FQNEAQ. Trimming shortened V by 2 bases and J by 5 bases, and 15 bases separated the two germline ends. The CDR3, as DNA: TGTGCCAGCAGCTTATCCGGGGCAGACGCTTATGGCTACACCTTC. Amino acid sequence: CASSLSGADAYGYTF.

The chain recombines TRBV7-3 with TRBJ2-5; D may be TRBD1 (5 bases). Per the germline V gene, CDR1 is SGHTA and CDR2 is FQGTGA. V was pared by 2 bases and J by 4 bases, with 8 bases between. The CDR3 sequence is 13 residues long. The CDR3 coding sequence is TGTGCCAGCAGCTTAGCAGGGTCAGAGACCCAGTACTTC. This sequence encodes CASSLAGSETQYF.

The genes are TRBV4-1 and TRBJ1-4; D is ambiguous. The V gene lost 8 bases and the J gene lost 4 bases, with 8 bases spanning the gap. The germline V gene encodes CDR1 MGHRA and CDR2 YSYEKL. The CDR3 covers 12 residues. CDR3 residues: CASARINEKLFF. For the CDR3, the DNA is TGCGCCAGCGCGAGGATTAATGAAAAACTGTTTTTT.

CDR3 residues: CASSLPGTTGQYF. The CDR3 region has the DNA TGCGCCAGCAGCTTGCCAGGGACGACAGGGCAGTACTTC. This chain connects TRBV5-1 to TRBJ2-7; a possible D gene is TRBD1 (6 bases). This CDR3 is 13 amino acids long. V lost 1 base to trimming and J lost 9 bases, with 14 bases between them. Germline CDR1 and CDR2: SGHRS and YFSETQ.

Worth noting for this clone: Germline is not matched at one junction end, which may reflect a read error. The chain couples TRBV29-1 to TRBJ1-4; 7 nucleotides match TRBD1. This CDR3 has 11 residues. Germline lookup yields CDR1 SQVTM and CDR2 ANQGSEA. DNA for the CDR3: TGCAGCGTTGAAGGGACAGGAAAACTGGTTTTT. Its protein product is CSVEGTGKLVF.